This is a list of T cell receptor beta chains from one sample in a study of shared clonotypes between healthy human individuals. TCRdb's copy holds only in-frame clones and misses some; the assay was immunoSEQ multiplex PCR. The table has around 2.5 million clones, 80% to 95% seen once. Sequencing was carried out using naive CD4+ T cells from PBMCs. The receptors here all came from a man younger than 35 in good health. Some clones in this sample may be carry-over from other donors' samples. Each CDR3 is given with its conserved first and last residue. Not all rows give a size; the values are once, few, many and, for expanded clones, a class.

size,V,J,CDR3
-,TRBV7-3,TRBJ1-1,CASSPQALGGTEAFF
few,TRBV5-4,TRBJ2-3,CASSLGSGPSLSDTQYF
once,TRBV15,TRBJ2-2,CATSPQGGGELFF
-,TRBV19,TRBJ1-1,CASHKGQTGTEAFF
-,TRBV7-8,TRBJ1-6,CASSGRGRGRTDSPLHF
-,TRBV19,TRBJ2-4,CASSMRVVAKNIQYF
-,TRBV19,TRBJ2-7,CASSSRLAPARSYEQYF
-,TRBV30,TRBJ1-5,CAWRIVGWAAWTEINQPQHF
-,TRBV6-6,TRBJ2-2,CATIKIHGGLSGELFF
-,TRBV6-1,TRBJ1-2,CASRDRGKVGYTF
-,TRBV11-2,TRBJ1-1,CASSLHWTGLNTEAFF
-,TRBV27,TRBJ2-3,CASSPLGQSTDTQYF
-,TRBV6-4,TRBJ2-2,CASSDGLAGAGELFF
-,TRBV5-1,TRBJ1-2,CASSPLNRGDGYTF
-,TRBV15,TRBJ1-2,CATSRDPEQGLPRRGYTF
-,TRBV7-9,TRBJ2-7,CASSRSYEQYF
-,TRBV11-2,TRBJ2-1,CASSDAGDLSYNEQFF
-,TRBV27,TRBJ2-2,CASSTRSANTGELFF
-,TRBV7-9,TRBJ1-2,CASSLGGWGGEDGYTF
-,TRBV5-1,TRBJ2-7,CASSLERLAQYF
-,TRBV11-2,TRBJ1-1,CASSLVRGNTEAFF
-,TRBV6-6,TRBJ2-7,CASSYSQGASFEQYF
-,TRBV29-1,TRBJ1-1,CSVKNIGRNTEAFF
-,TRBV28,-,CASSSSGTGHHGSSYEQYF